What follows are 32 T cell receptor beta chains derived from one specimen sequenced in a study of T cell repertoires in cytomegalovirus infection. One entry per CDR3 protein results from TCRdb running MiXCR on the reads. The sample records fewer than 130,000 distinct CDR3 sequences, around 40% being singletons. Their recognized antigens are unknown. Sequences were derived from CD8+ T cells from cultured PBMCs, sampled from culture after CMV antigen stimulation. The receptors were sampled from a human donor in good health (CMV status not recorded). Some clones in this sample may be carry-over from other donors' samples.

The V call is TRBV7-2, the J call TRBJ2-7; D is possibly TRBD1 (5 bases). Germline CDR1 and CDR2: SGHTA and FQGNSA. V was clipped by 1 base and J by 0 bases, with 10 bases between them. The CDR3 contains 15 residues. CDR3 nucleotides: TGTGCCAGCAGCTTAGTATTCGACAGCTCCTACGAGCAGTACTTC. Translated, it gives CASSLVFDSSYEQYF.

Only a few counts were recorded for this clonotype. The chain carries TRBV7-2 and TRBJ2-7; D gene uncertain. V shed 5 bases and J shed 5 bases, with 7 bases lying between them. The CDR3 consists of 11 residues. Germline values: CDR1 SGHTA, CDR2 FQGNSA. The DNA of the CDR3 is TGTGCCAGCAGCGGCGTGGACGAGCAGTACTTC. This sequence encodes CASSGVDEQYF.

As DNA, the CDR3 is TGTGCCAGCCTCTACGGGGTTGGCCCCCGGGAGCTGTTTTTT. It translates to CASLYGVGPRELFF. The chain employs TRBV28 and TRBJ2-2; tentatively, D is TRBD2 (5 bases). The length of the CDR3 is 14 residues. Germline CDR1 is MDHEN and CDR2 is SYDVKM. V was cut by 8 bases and J by 9 bases, with 19 bases left in between.

The V gene is TRBV5-1, the J gene TRBJ1-6; D is undetermined. The CDR3 runs to 12 residues. The V and J ends lost 0 bases and 12 bases respectively, with 7 bases between them. Germline V CDR1 and CDR2: SGHRS, YFSETQ. CDR3 bases: TGCGCCAGCAGCTTGGTAGGTGGACCCCTCCACTTT. Translation: CASSLVGGPLHF.

This clonotype occurred a few times. This chain joins TRBV7-9 and TRBJ1-1; D unclear. CDR1 is SEHNR, CDR2 FQNEAQ, per germline (reference sequence). The CDR3 loop spans 11 amino acids. V lost 4 bases and J lost 8, with 8 bases in between. The CDR3 is CASSSLEEAFF. The CDR3 DNA sequence: TGTGCCAGCAGCTCCCTTGAGGAAGCTTTCTTT.

This clonotype was seen more than once but under ten times. The CDR3: CASSLLNRNTGELFF. The CDR3 region has the DNA TGTGCCAGCAGCTTATTGAACAGGAACACCGGGGAGCTGTTTTTT. This chain joins TRBV7-9 and TRBJ2-2; D remains ambiguous. Germline V gene sequence: CDR1 SEHNR, CDR2 FQNEAQ (reference sequence). Trimming took 2 bases from V and 1 from J, leaving 8 bases between them. The CDR3 covers 15 residues.

CDR3 coding DNA: TGTGCCAGCAGCTTGGCCGGAGCGGGGGACTCCACAGATACGCAGTATTTT. Its translation: CASSLAGAGDSTDTQYF. J is TRBJ2-3 and V is TRBV5-6, with 8 positions matching TRBD2. This CDR3 comprises 17 residues. V lost 0 bases to trimming and J lost 2 bases; unmatched junction nucleotides: 8. The germline CDR1 and CDR2 sequences are SGHDT and YYEEEE.

The V and J genes are TRBV6-4 and TRBJ2-1, with 8 bases lining up with TRBD2. V was pared by 3 bases and J by 7 bases, with 5 bases of the junction left unmatched. The CDR3 is 14 residues long. Germline CDR1 reads MRHNA; CDR2 reads SNTAGT. The CDR3 DNA follows: TGTGCCAGCAGTGAGGTGGCGGGGGGTAATGAGCAGTTCTTC. Protein product: CASSEVAGGNEQFF.

V usage is TRBV19 and J usage is TRBJ1-5; possible D gene TRBD1, 6 bases. The germline CDR1 and CDR2 sequences are LNHDA and SQIVND (reference sequence). This CDR3 region has 15 residues. V dropped 2 bases and J dropped 5 bases, with 13 bases sitting between them. The CDR3 spells CASSILAGEHQPQHF. CDR3 DNA sequence: TGTGCCAGTAGTATATTGGCAGGGGAGCATCAGCCCCAGCATTTT.

This clonotype was counted many times. The rearrangement uses TRBV12-3 or TRBV12-4 and TRBJ2-2; the D gene is possibly TRBD1 (5 bases). The CDR3 runs to 16 residues. V lost 7 bases to trimming and J lost 2 bases, with 17 bases between them. The CDR3 DNA reads as TGTGCCAGCACCACTCCTTTGGACATTAACACCGGGGAGCTGTTTTTT. Protein sequence: CASTTPLDINTGELFF.

The chain joins TRBV7-2 to TRBJ2-1; no clear D. The CDR3 totals 14 residues. V was shortened by 5 bases and J by 5 bases, with 13 bases between the two germline ends. Germline V gene sequence: CDR1 SGHTA, CDR2 FQGNSA. The CDR3 region is CASSGRVADNEQFF. CDR3 nucleotide sequence: TGTGCCAGCAGCGGCCGGGTGGCAGACAATGAGCAGTTCTTC.

This clonotype was picked up many times. The chain combines TRBV7-8 with TRBJ1-1; perhaps TRBD1 as D (5 bases). CDR1 and CDR2 (germline): SGHVS, FQNEAQ. V lost 4 bases and J 4 bases, leaving 13 bases between the germline ends. This CDR3 has 14 amino acids. As DNA, the CDR3 is TGTGCCAGCAGCTCCGGGGGGGGAGGCACTGAAGCTTTCTTT. As protein: CASSSGGGGTEAFF.

In its sample, this clonotype was seen many times. The genes are TRBV4-1 and TRBJ1-1; 7 nucleotides align to TRBD1. The V and J ends lost 1 base and 4 bases, in that order; junction bases with no gene match: 3. CDR1 and CDR2 from the germline V gene are MGHRA and YSYEKL. The CDR3 runs 14 residues. CDR3 region: CASSQGPGGTEAFF. In DNA, the CDR3 is TGCGCCAGCAGCCAAGGTCCAGGGGGCACTGAAGCTTTCTTT.

The J gene is TRBJ2-3, the V gene TRBV7-9; no firm D call. The CDR3 runs to 13 residues. V dropped 2 bases and J dropped 2 bases, with 5 bases sitting between them. The germline CDR1 and CDR2 sequences are SEHNR and FQNEAQ (reference sequence). CDR3 bases: TGTGCCAGCAGCTTAACCATCACAGATACGCAGTATTTT. Translated, it gives CASSLTITDTQYF.

Concerning this clonotype: At one boundary the junction diverges from the germline segment, which might be a read error. The chain links TRBV7-9 to TRBJ2-1, with TRBD2 matching 11 bases. This CDR3 is 18 amino acids long. Germline assignment: CDR1 SEHNR and CDR2 FQNEAQ (reference sequence). The DNA for the CDR3 is TGTGCCAGCAGCTTGGGGCTAGCGGGGGGCCCGGTTTTAAATGGGCAGTTCTTC. This codes for CASSLGLAGGPVLNGQFF.

The genes are TRBV28 and TRBJ2-7; maybe TRBD2 (5 bases). CDR3 length: 15 amino acids. Trimming cost V 4 bases and J 0 bases, with 13 bases left between them. CDR1 and CDR2 (germline): MDHEN, SYDVKM. The CDR3: CASSSGLASSYEQYF. For the CDR3, the DNA is TGTGCCAGCAGTTCAGGACTGGCTAGCTCCTACGAGCAGTACTTC.

The table lists this clonotype with a few counts. This chain connects TRBV4-1 to TRBJ2-1; 7 positions agree with TRBD2. The V segment lost 4 bases and the J segment 2 bases; nucleotides outside the gene matches: 5. Looked up from germline, CDR1 is MGHRA and CDR2 is YSYEKL. The CDR3 extends over 15 amino acids. CDR3 sequence: CASSPAGAAYNEQFF. CDR3 DNA sequence: TGCGCCAGCAGCCCGGCGGGAGCGGCCTACAATGAGCAGTTCTTC.

The CDR3 DNA reads as TGTGCCAGTAGTATTTTTGGGACCAATTACAATGAGCAGTTCTTC. Protein sequence: CASSIFGTNYNEQFF. The chain uses TRBV19 and TRBJ2-1; D might be TRBD1 or TRBD2, each matching 5 bases. This CDR3 has 15 amino acids. The V and J ends lost 3 bases and 4 bases respectively, with 13 bases between them. Germline assignment: CDR1 LNHDA and CDR2 SQIVND (reference sequence).

The chain carries TRBV9 and TRBJ2-7, with D perhaps matching TRBD1 (5 bases). CDR3 length: 14 residues. Trimming pared 0 bases from V and 1 base from J, leaving 8 bases between. Germline V lookup: CDR1 SGDLS, CDR2 YYNGEE. In nucleotides, the CDR3 is TGTGCCAGCAGCGTAGAGGCAGGGTCCTACGAGCAGTACTTC. It translates to CASSVEAGSYEQYF.

This clonotype was seen many times. V usage is TRBV7-2 and J usage is TRBJ2-2; no reliable D call. The CDR3 contains 13 residues. The ends were cut back, 1 base at V and 7 bases at J, with 7 bases in the middle. In germline, CDR1 is SGHTA, CDR2 FQGNSA. The CDR3 DNA reads TGTGCCAGCAGCTTAGGGGCAGGCGGGGAGCTGTTTTTT. Amino acids: CASSLGAGGELFF. The whole variable domain, filled in from reference TRBV7-2 and TRBJ2-2, reads GAGVSQSPSNKVTEKGKDVELRCDPISGHTALYWYRQSLGQGLEFLIYFQGNSAPDKSGLPSDRFSAERTGGSVSTLTIQRTQQEDSAVYLCASSLGAGGELFFGEGSRLTVL.

This clonotype occurred a few times. The CDR3 loop is CASSQDANLAGPYTYEQYF. Here the CDR3 DNA reads TGCGCCAGCAGCCAAGACGCTAACCTAGCGGGGCCATATACCTACGAGCAGTACTTC. The chain uses TRBV4-1 and TRBJ2-7, with 9 bases aligning to TRBD2. The CDR3 totals 19 residues. Trimming removed 0 bases from V and 2 bases from J; junction bases left unmatched: 14. The germline V gene has CDR1 MGHRA and CDR2 YSYEKL.

Here the CDR3 reads CASSLWQGVNTEAFF. The CDR3 coding sequence is TGTGCCAGCAGTTTATGGCAGGGGGTGAACACTGAAGCTTTCTTT. The chain recombines TRBV12-3 or TRBV12-4 with TRBJ1-1, with 7 bases lining up with TRBD1. V was pared by 2 bases and J by 0 bases, with 3 bases of the junction left unmatched. The CDR3 covers 15 residues.

The J gene is TRBJ2-3, the V gene TRBV18; D is unresolved. The CDR3 is 13 residues long. Germline V gene data show CDR1 as KGHSH and CDR2 as LQKENI. The V and J ends lost 8 bases and 0 bases respectively, with 9 bases between them. The CDR3 sequence is CASARPSTDTQYF. The DNA for the CDR3 is TGTGCCAGCGCTAGACCGAGCACAGATACGCAGTATTTT.

The chain couples TRBV25-1 to TRBJ1-4; perhaps TRBD1 as D (5 bases). V lost 9 bases and J lost 4, with 15 bases in between. CDR3 length: 14 amino acids. From germline, CDR1 is MGHDK and CDR2 SYGVNS. The CDR3 DNA follows: TGTGCCAGGGACCAGGGCCGGGGTAATGAAAAACTGTTTTTT. The encoded protein is CARDQGRGNEKLFF. The entire variable domain, with the rest obtained from reference TRBV25-1 and TRBJ1-4, is as follows: EADIYQTPRYLVIGTGKKITLECSQTMGHDKMYWYQQDPGMELHLIHYSYGVNSTEKGDLSSESTVSRIRTEHFPLTLESARPSHTSQYLCARDQGRGNEKLFFGSGTQLSVL.

This clonotype came up a few times. The CDR3 DNA reads as TGTGCCAGCAGCTTATCGGGGGGCGCAAACACTGAAGCTTTCTTT. Translation gives CASSLSGGANTEAFF. This chain joins TRBV7-3 and TRBJ1-1; the D gene is possibly TRBD1 (6 bases). The CDR3 is made up of 15 amino acids. V lost 2 bases, J lost 2 bases, and 12 bases lay in between. CDR1 SGHTA and CDR2 FQGTGA come from the germline V gene.

This chain joins TRBV19 and TRBJ2-1, with 11 bases matching TRBD1. This CDR3 has 16 residues. Germline-derived CDR1 and CDR2 are LNHDA and SQIVND (reference sequence). V lost 5 bases to trimming and J lost 3 bases; unmatched junction nucleotides: 6. This chain's CDR3 is CASSSGTGGYYNEQFF. The CDR3 nucleotides are TGTGCCAGTAGTTCAGGGACAGGGGGTTACTACAATGAGCAGTTCTTC.

This clonotype was seen a handful of times. The rearrangement joins TRBV27 to TRBJ1-6, with 9 nucleotides matching TRBD1. This CDR3 region has 15 residues. V was pared by 7 bases and J by 6 bases, with 7 bases of the junction left unmatched. Germline CDR1 is MNHEY and CDR2 is SMNVEV (reference sequence). The CDR3 loop reads CASTRGTGINSPLHF. CDR3 bases: TGTGCCAGCACCAGAGGGACAGGGATTAATTCACCCCTCCACTTT.

This clonotype has only a few counts. This rearrangement joins TRBV4-1 to TRBJ2-1, with D perhaps being TRBD1 or TRBD2 (5 bases each). Germline-derived CDR1 and CDR2 are MGHRA and YSYEKL. This CDR3 is 14 amino acids long. V was cut by 3 bases and J by 7 bases, with 13 bases left in between. The CDR3 here is CASSQTVGENEQFF. The CDR3 DNA is TGCGCCAGCAGCCAGACCGTGGGGGAGAATGAGCAGTTCTTC.

The chain has TRBV20-1 and TRBJ2-5, with D maybe TRBD2 (7 bases). Germline CDR1 is DFQATT and CDR2 is SNEGSKA (reference sequence). Trimming stripped 1 base from V and 2 bases from J, with 14 bases between. This CDR3 has 15 amino acids. In DNA, the CDR3 is TGCAGTGCTAGAGCAATCGGGGGGCTTCAAGAGACCCAGTACTTC. It encodes CSARAIGGLQETQYF.

This chain connects TRBV7-4 to TRBJ2-3, with 13 positions matching TRBD2. Trimming removed 5 bases from V and 6 bases from J; junction bases left unmatched: 8. This CDR3 has 16 residues. Germline V gene sequence: CDR1 SGHVT, CDR2 SQSDAQ. The CDR3 coding sequence is TGTGCCAGCAGCCCAGGACTAGCGGGGGCGCGGGATACGCAGTATTTT. It codes for CASSPGLAGARDTQYF.

This clonotype has only a few counts. This chain joins TRBV7-6 and TRBJ1-1; no firm D call. Trimming shortened V by 5 bases and J by 6 bases, and 10 bases separated the two germline ends. Germline V gives CDR1 SGHVS, CDR2 FNYEAQ. The CDR3 totals 12 residues. CDR3 in DNA: TGTGCCAGCAGCGCAGGAGGACCTGAAGCTTTCTTT. Translating it yields CASSAGGPEAFF. The full variable domain, rest sourced from reference TRBV7-6 and TRBJ1-1, is GAGVSQSPRYKVTKRGQDVALRCDPISGHVSLYWYRQALGQGPEFLTYFNYEAQQDKSGLPNDRFSAERPEGSISTLTIQRTEQRDSAMYRCASSAGGPEAFFGQGTRLTVV.

The V and J genes are TRBV6-1 and TRBJ1-1, with D uncertain. Germline V lookup: CDR1 MNHNS, CDR2 SASEGT. This CDR3 is built from 17 residues. Deletions cut 2 bases from V and 0 bases from J, with 16 bases between. The DNA for the CDR3 is TGTGCCAGCAGTGAAAAGGGTGGAGTCTTCATGAACACTGAAGCTTTCTTT. Encoded protein: CASSEKGGVFMNTEAFF.